Listed below are T cell receptor beta chains from one sample, sequenced in a study of blood T cells in healthy people across ages. TCRdb used MiXCR to reprocess the 5' RACE reads, holding one entry per CDR3 protein. Altogether about 640,000 distinct CDR3 sequences are present, about 30% being singletons, with the ten largest covering 15% to 18%. Sample: blood. The receptors here all came from a woman at least 80 years old in good health. Each CDR3 is given with its conserved first and last residue. A D gene is named only where the DNA matches it firmly. Clone size is given for some rows only: seen once, a few or many times, or a class if the clone is expanded.

DNA	CDR3	V	J	size	D
TGTGCCAGCAGCCCCTCCCTTCGGTCGGATACGCGGTATTTT	CASSPSLRSDTRYF	TRBV7-3	TRBJ2-3	few	-
TGCAGTGCTAGAGAAGGACAGAGGGAGCTGTTTTTT	CSAREGQRELFF	TRBV20-1	TRBJ2-2	few	-
TGTGCCAGCAGCCCCCCCGGGGGGGGGGTAGATACGCAGTATTTT	CASSPPGGGVDTQYF	TRBV4-2	TRBJ2-3	few	TRBD2
TGTGCCAGCAGGGGGGGGGACAAATCCTACGAGCAGTACTTC	CASRGGDKSYEQYF	TRBV28	TRBJ2-7	few	-
TGTGCCAGCAGCTTAGAGGAAAGCCAACCCTACAATGAGCAGTACTTC	CASSLEESQPYNEQYF	TRBV7-2	TRBJ2-7	few	-
TGTGCCAGCAGTTTGCCCGGGACAGCAACTGAAAAACTGTTTTTT	CASSLPGTATEKLFF	TRBV28	TRBJ1-4	few	TRBD1
TGCGCCAGCAGACTCATGTCGGGCACTGAAGCTTTCTTT	CASRLMSGTEAFF	TRBV5-1	TRBJ1-1	few	-
TGTGCCAGCAGTGAACAGTGGGCTAATGAGCAGTTCTTC	CASSEQWANEQFF	TRBV6-4	TRBJ2-1	many	-
TGTGCCAGCAGCCAAACACCGATGAATTCACCCCTCCACTTT	CASSQTPMNSPLHF	TRBV3-1	TRBJ1-6	-	-
TGCGCCAGCAGCTTGGCCTGGGGACAGGCCCACTACGAGCAGTACTTC	CASSLAWGQAHYEQYF	TRBV5-1	TRBJ2-7	many	TRBD1
TGTGCCAGCAGCAAGGCCACGACAGTCGCAACTAATGAAAAACTGTTTTTT	CASSKATTVATNEKLFF	TRBV21-1	TRBJ1-4	many	-
TGCTGCGTTGGTCAAGGACAACTGAACACTGGAGCTTTCTTT	CCVGQGQLNTGAFF	TRBV29-1	TRBJ1-1	-	-
TGTGCCAGCAGTTACCGACAGGTAGATAATTCACCCCTCCACTTT	CASSYRQVDNSPLHF	TRBV12-3/TRBV12-4	TRBJ1-6	-	-
TGTGCCAGTAGTCCCGCGGGACTAGCGGGGGGCAACACCGGGGAGCTGTTTTTT	CASSPAGLAGGNTGELFF	TRBV19	TRBJ2-2	once	TRBD2
TGTGCCAGCAGCTCCGCGGCGCGGGTTCAGCCCCAGCATTTT	CASSSAARVQPQHF	TRBV28	TRBJ1-5	once	-
TGTGCCAGCAGAAGACTAGCGGGGACTATGACAAATACGCAGTATTTT	CASRRLAGTMTNTQYF	TRBV7-8	TRBJ2-3	-	TRBD2
TGTGCCAGCAGTCCATTGACAGGGGGCAATTCACCCCTCCACTTT	CASSPLTGGNSPLHF	TRBV27	TRBJ1-6	-	TRBD1
TGTGCCAGCAGGGGCGGGCAGGGGGCGAGGACCGGGGAGCTGTTTTTT	CASRGGQGARTGELFF	TRBV7-9	TRBJ2-2	-	TRBD1
TGTGCCAGCAGTCCGCGGGGGAGGTCCCTCTACGAGCAGTACTTC	CASSPRGRSLYEQYF	TRBV27	TRBJ2-7	-	TRBD2
TGTGCCAGCAGCTTAAAGTCGCCGGGGGGGCGGCAAGAGACCCAGTACTTC	CASSLKSPGGRQETQYF	TRBV7-9	TRBJ2-5	-	TRBD2
TGTGCCAGCAGTTTTGGGGGAAACCCAACTACTGAAGCTTTCTTT	CASSFGGNPTTEAFF	TRBV12-3/TRBV12-4	TRBJ1-1	many	-
TGTGCCAGCACCCACCTTTACAAAGCCAAAAACATTCAGTACTTC	CASTHLYKAKNIQYF	TRBV2	TRBJ2-4	-	-
TGTGCCAGCCTCACGACCAGACAGGACTACTCTGGAAACACCATATATTTT	CASLTTRQDYSGNTIYF	TRBV6-6	TRBJ1-3	-	-
TGTGCCACCAGTGATTTGAGTCAGGAAAAGAGCTGGGATCAGCCCCAGCATTTT	CATSDLSQEKSWDQPQHF	TRBV24-1	TRBJ1-5	few	-
TGTGCCAGCAGGGAAGCGGGAGGGCCCGAATTCTTATCCTACGAGCAGTACTTC	CASREAGGPEFLSYEQYF	TRBV21-1	TRBJ2-7	-	-
TGTGCCTGGATTGGGCGACGGGGAGGGACTGAAGCTTTCTTT	CAWIGRRGGTEAFF	TRBV30	TRBJ1-1	-	-
TGTGCCAGCAGGGGAGGGTACGACGAGCAGTACTTC	CASRGGYDEQYF	TRBV28	TRBJ2-7	many	TRBD2
TGCAGTGCTAGAGCCCCTGCGGGGTTTGAGCAGTTCTTC	CSARAPAGFEQFF	TRBV20-1	TRBJ2-1	-	-
TGTGCCAGCACCCCTGAGGTCTATAACACTGAAGCTTTCTTT	CASTPEVYNTEAFF	TRBV9	TRBJ1-1	-	-
TGCAGTGCTCCCGGACCAAATTGGGGCACAGATACGCAGTATTTT	CSAPGPNWGTDTQYF	TRBV20-1	TRBJ2-3	many	-
TGTGCCAGCAGTAAGGAACAGGTGATCTATGGCTACACCTTC	CASSKEQVIYGYTF	TRBV2	TRBJ1-2	many	-
TGTGCCAGCAGCTTGGTCGGCGGGAGAAGTGAGCAGTACTTC	CASSLVGGRSEQYF	TRBV7-9	TRBJ2-7	-	TRBD2
TGCAGTGCTAGGAGGGGGGGGAACACTGAAGCTTTCTTT	CSARRGGNTEAFF	TRBV20-1	TRBJ1-1	few	-
TGTGCCAGCAGCGTTGTCATCACTAGCGGGGGGGTCAATGAGCAGTTCTTC	CASSVVITSGGVNEQFF	TRBV12-3/TRBV12-4	TRBJ2-1	many	TRBD2
TGTGCCTGGCAACTGAGGGTGGGGATGGGTGGCAATCAGCCCCAGCATTTT	CAWQLRVGMGGNQPQHF	TRBV30	TRBJ1-5	-	-
TGTGCCAGCAGCCAAGGGGGAAGGGGGCTTCGTAAGAACACTGAAGCTTTCTTT	CASSQGGRGLRKNTEAFF	TRBV4-2	TRBJ1-1	-	TRBD1